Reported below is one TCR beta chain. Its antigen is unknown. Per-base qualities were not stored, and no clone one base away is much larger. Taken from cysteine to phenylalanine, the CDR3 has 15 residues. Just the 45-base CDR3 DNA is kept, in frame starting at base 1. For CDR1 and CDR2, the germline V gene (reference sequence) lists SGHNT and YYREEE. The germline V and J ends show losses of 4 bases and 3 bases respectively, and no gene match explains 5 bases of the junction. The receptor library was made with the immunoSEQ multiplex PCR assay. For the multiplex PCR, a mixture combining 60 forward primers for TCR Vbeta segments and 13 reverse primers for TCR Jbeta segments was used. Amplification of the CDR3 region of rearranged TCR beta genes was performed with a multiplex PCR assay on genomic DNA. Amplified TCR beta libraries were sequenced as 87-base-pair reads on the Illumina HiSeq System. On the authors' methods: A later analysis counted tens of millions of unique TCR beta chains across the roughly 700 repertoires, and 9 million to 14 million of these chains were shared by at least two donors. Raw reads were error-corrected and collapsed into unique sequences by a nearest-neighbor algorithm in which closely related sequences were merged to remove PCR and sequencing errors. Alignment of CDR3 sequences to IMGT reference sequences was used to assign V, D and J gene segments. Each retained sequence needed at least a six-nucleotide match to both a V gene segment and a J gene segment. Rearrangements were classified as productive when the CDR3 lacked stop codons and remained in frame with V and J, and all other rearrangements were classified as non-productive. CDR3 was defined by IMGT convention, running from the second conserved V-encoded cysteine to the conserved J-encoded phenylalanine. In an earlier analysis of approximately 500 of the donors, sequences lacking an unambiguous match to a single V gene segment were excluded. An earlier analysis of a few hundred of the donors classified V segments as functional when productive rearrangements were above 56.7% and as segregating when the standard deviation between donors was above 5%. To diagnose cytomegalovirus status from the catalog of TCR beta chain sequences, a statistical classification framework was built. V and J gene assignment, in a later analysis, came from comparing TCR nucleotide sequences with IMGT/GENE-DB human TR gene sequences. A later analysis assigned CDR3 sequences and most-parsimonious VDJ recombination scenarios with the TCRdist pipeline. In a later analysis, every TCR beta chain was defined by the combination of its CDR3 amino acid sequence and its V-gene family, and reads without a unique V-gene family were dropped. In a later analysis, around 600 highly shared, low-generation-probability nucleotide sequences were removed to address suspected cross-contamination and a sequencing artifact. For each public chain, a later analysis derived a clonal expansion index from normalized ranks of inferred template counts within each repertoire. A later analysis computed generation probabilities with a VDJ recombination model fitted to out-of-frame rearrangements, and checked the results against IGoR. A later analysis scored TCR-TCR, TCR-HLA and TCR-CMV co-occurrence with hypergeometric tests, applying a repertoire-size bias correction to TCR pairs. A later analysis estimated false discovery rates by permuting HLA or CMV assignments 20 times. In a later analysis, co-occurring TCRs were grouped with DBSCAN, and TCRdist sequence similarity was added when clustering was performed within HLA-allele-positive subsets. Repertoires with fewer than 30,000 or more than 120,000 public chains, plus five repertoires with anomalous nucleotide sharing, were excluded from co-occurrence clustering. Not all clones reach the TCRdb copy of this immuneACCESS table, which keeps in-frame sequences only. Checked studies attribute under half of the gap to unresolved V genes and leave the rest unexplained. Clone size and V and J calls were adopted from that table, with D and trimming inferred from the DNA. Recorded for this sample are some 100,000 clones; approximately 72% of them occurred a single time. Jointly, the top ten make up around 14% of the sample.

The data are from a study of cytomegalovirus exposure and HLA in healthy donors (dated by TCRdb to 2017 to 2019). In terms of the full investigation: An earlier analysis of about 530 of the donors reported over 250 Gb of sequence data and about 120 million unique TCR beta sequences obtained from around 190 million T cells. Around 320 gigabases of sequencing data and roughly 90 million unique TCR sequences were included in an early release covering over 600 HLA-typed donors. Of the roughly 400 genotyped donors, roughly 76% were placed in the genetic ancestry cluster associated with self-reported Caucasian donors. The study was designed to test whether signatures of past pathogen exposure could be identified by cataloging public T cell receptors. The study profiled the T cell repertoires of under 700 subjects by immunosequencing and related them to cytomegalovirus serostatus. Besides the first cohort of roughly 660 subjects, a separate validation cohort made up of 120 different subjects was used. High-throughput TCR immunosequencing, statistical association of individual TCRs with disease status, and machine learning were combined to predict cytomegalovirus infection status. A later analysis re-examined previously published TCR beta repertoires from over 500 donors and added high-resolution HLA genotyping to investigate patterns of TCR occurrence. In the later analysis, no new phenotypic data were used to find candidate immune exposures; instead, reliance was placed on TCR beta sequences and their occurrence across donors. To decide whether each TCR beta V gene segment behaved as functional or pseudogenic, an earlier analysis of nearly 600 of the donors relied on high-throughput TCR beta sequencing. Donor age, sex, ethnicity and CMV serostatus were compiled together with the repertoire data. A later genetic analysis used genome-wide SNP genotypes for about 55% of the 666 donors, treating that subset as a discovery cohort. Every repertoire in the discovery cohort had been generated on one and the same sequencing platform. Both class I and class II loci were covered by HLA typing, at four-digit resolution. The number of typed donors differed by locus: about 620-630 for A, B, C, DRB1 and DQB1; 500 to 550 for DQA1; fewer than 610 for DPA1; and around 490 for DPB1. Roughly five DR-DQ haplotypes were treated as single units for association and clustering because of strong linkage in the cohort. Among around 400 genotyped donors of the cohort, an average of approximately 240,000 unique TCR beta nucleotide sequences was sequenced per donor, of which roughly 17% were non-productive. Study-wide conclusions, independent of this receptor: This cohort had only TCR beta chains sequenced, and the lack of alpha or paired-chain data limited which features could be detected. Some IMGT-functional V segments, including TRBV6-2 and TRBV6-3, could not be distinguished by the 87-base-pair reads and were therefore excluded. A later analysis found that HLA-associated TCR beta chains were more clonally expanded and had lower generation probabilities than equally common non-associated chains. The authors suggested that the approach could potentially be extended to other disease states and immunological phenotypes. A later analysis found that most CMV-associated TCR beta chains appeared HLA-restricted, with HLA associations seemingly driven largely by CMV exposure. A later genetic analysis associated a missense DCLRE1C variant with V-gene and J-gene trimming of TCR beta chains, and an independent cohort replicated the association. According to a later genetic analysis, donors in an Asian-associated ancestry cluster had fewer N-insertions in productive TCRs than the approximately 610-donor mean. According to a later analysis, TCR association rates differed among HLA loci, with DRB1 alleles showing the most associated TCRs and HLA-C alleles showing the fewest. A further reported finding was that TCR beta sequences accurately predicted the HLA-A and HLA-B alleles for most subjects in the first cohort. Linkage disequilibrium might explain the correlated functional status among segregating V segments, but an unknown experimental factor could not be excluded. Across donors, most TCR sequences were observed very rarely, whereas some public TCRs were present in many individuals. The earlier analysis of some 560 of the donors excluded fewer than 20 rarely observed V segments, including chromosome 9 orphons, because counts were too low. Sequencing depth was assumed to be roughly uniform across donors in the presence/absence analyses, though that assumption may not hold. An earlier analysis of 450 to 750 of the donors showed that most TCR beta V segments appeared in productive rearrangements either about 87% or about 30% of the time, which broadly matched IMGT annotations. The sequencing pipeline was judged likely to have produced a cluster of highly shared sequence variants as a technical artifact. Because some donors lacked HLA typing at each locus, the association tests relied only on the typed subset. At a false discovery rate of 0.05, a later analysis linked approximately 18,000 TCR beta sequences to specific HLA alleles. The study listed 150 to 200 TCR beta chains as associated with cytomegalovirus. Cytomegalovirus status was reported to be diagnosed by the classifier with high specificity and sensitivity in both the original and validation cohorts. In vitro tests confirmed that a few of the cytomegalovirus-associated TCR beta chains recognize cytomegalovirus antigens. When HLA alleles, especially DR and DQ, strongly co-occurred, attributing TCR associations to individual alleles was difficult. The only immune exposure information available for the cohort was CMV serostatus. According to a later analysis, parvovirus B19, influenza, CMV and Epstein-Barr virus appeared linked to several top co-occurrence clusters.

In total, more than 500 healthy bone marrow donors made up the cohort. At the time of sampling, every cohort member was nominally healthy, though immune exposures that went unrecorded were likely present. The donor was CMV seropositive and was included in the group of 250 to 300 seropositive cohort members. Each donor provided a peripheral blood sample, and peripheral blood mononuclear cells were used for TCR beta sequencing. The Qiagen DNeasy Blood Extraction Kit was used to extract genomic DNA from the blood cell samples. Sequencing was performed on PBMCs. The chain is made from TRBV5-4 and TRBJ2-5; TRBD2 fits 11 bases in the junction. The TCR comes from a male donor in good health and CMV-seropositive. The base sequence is TGTGCCAGCAGCCAGTTGACTAGCGGGGAAGAGACCCAGTACTTC. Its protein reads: CASSQLTSGEETQYF.